The clone carrying this TCR beta chain has just a few counts. No antigen is known for it. This sample is part of a study of T cell responses to AZD1222 COVID-19 vaccine. Study outcomes and limitations: Donors in the cohort were predominantly white British and more often female, and clonal diversity was possibly underestimated. No repertoire was sampled before or during the peak T cell response, only after it.

CDR1 is SEHNR and CDR2 is FQNEAQ in the germline V gene (reference sequence). This CDR3 contains 16 residues. V lost 0 bases and J lost 9, with 15 bases in between. Data came from immunoSEQ multiplex PCR; TCRdb stores just in-frame clones and leaves some out. The sample comprises about 180,000 clones, over 80% of which are singletons, and around 1% rests with the top ten. The clonotype was recovered from an adult who received the MenACWY meningococcal vaccine as a control. This sample comprised peripheral blood, obtained 28 days after the second dose of the MenACWY control vaccine. The chain combines TRBV7-9 with TRBJ1-6; TRBD1 might be the D (5 bases). The CDR3 is CASSLAGGGFASPLHF. The CDR3 DNA reads as TGTGCCAGCAGCTTAGCGGGGGGAGGTTTTGCTTCACCCCTCCACTTT.